The rows below give T cell receptor beta chains drawn from one sample of a study of blood T cell repertoires in COVID-19. Measured with immunoSEQ multiplex PCR; TCRdb has only the in-frame clones, and not every one. The data hold 200,000 to 300,000 clones, with roughly nine tenths observed a single time. The sample comprised PBMCs or T cells enriched from blood (not recorded which). These receptors were taken from a woman between 18 and 29 years old who had recovered from COVID-19. Both conserved end residues are part of each CDR3. A D gene is named only where the DNA matches it firmly. Where a row states a size, it is once, few, many or the class of an expanded clone; other rows omit it.

CDR3	DNA	V	D	J	size
CASSEALPAGGDTDTQYF	TGTGCCAGCAGTGAAGCGCTTCCGGCAGGGGGCGACACAGATACGCAGTATTTT	TRBV2	TRBD1	TRBJ2-3	-
CASSQAGAGYEQYF	TGCGCCAGCAGCCAGGCAGGGGCCGGCTACGAGCAGTACTTC	TRBV4-1	-	TRBJ2-7	-
CASSFGQSSGYTF	TGTGCCAGCTCCTTCGGACAGTCCTCCGGCTACACCTTC	TRBV27	-	TRBJ1-2	-
CASSTRGGIGYGYTF	TGTGCCAGCAGCACCCGGGGAGGCATTGGGTATGGCTACACCTTC	TRBV7-8	-	TRBJ1-2	-
CASSPTDRSLGTEAFF	TGTGCCAGCAGCCCCACGGACAGATCACTGGGAACTGAAGCTTTCTTT	TRBV13	-	TRBJ1-1	-
CASTLTYRGITGELFF	TGTGCCAGTACGCTTACTTACAGGGGGATCACCGGGGAGCTGTTTTTT	TRBV19	TRBD1	TRBJ2-2	-
CASSSHDRGGTEAFF	TGTGCCAGTAGTTCCCACGACAGGGGTGGAACTGAAGCTTTCTTT	TRBV19	TRBD1	TRBJ1-1	-
CASSWGGLAGDEQFF	TGTGCCAGCAGTTGGGGGGGACTAGCGGGTGATGAGCAGTTCTTC	TRBV6-2/TRBV6-3	TRBD2	TRBJ2-1	-
CASSQDPLLAGGTDTQYF	TGTGCCAGCAGCCAAGATCCTCTACTAGCGGGAGGCACAGATACGCAGTATTTT	TRBV3-1/TRBV3-2	TRBD2	TRBJ2-3	-
CASSLGRNTEAFF	TGTGCCAGCAGTTTAGGTAGGAACACTGAAGCTTTCTTT	TRBV27	-	TRBJ1-1	-
CASSLVSLAGATSTDTQYF	TGCGCCAGCAGCTTGGTGAGTCTAGCGGGAGCGACTAGCACAGATACGCAGTATTTT	TRBV5-1	TRBD2	TRBJ2-3	-
CASGPPSRDSNTGELFF	TGTGCTAGTGGCCCCCCTTCTCGGGACTCGAACACCGGGGAGCTGTTTTTT	TRBV12-5	-	TRBJ2-2	-
CASSPGGAAYNEQFF	TGTGCCAGCTCACCGGGGGGAGCGGCCTACAATGAGCAGTTCTTC	TRBV18	-	TRBJ2-1	-
CASSQMTPGQNTGELFF	TGTGCCAGCAGCCAAATGACGCCGGGACAGAACACCGGGGAGCTGTTTTTT	TRBV4-2	-	TRBJ2-2	-
CASSYSPLMSYYNEQFF	TGTGCCAGCAGTTACTCCCCCCTTATGAGCTACTACAATGAGCAGTTCTTC	TRBV6-2/TRBV6-3	-	TRBJ2-1	-
CASRGGVSGYTF	TGTGCCAGCCGGGGGGGCGTTTCGGGCTACACCTTC	TRBV6-5	-	TRBJ1-2	-
CASSLEMNSYGYTF	TGTGCCAGCAGCTTAGAGATGAACAGTTATGGCTACACCTTC	TRBV11-2	-	TRBJ1-2	-
CASSLGGLNQPQHF	TGTGCCAGCAGCTTAGGGGGGCTTAATCAGCCCCAGCATTTT	TRBV7-9	-	TRBJ1-5	-
CASLVSGANTGELFF	TGTGCCAGCCTGGTTAGCGGAGCGAACACCGGGGAGCTGTTTTTT	TRBV6-5	-	TRBJ2-2	-
CASSSTKGGPQETQYF	TGCGCCAGCAGCTCGACTAAGGGAGGGCCACAAGAGACCCAGTACTTC	TRBV5-1	TRBD2	TRBJ2-5	-
CSVVLAGARYEQYF	TGCAGCGTCGTACTAGCGGGGGCCCGCTACGAGCAGTACTTC	TRBV29-1	TRBD2	TRBJ2-7	many
CASSFAQGGNTIYF	TGTGCCAGCAGCTTCGCCCAGGGGGGAAACACCATATATTTT	TRBV5-8	-	TRBJ1-3	-
CSAKDRNTGELFF	TGCAGCGCGAAGGACAGAAACACCGGGGAGCTGTTTTTT	TRBV29-1	-	TRBJ2-2	-
CATPWGINTGELFF	TGTGCCACCCCCTGGGGCATTAACACCGGGGAGCTGTTTTTT	TRBV6-5	-	TRBJ2-2	-
CASSFSSGSENGELFF	TGTGCCAGCAGCTTCTCTAGCGGGAGTGAAAACGGGGAGCTGTTTTTT	TRBV5-4	TRBD2	TRBJ2-2	-
CASGDDRGNEKLFF	TGCGCCAGCGGAGATGACAGGGGAAATGAAAAACTGTTTTTT	TRBV5-1	TRBD1	TRBJ1-4	-
CASIQVQGNYGYTF	TGTGCCAGCATACAAGTACAGGGGAACTATGGCTACACCTTC	TRBV2	TRBD1	TRBJ1-2	-
CAWTLIRDKFNYGYTF	TGTGCCTGGACCCTTATCCGGGACAAATTTAACTATGGCTACACCTTC	TRBV30	-	TRBJ1-2	-
CASSSDRGTLNTGELFF	TGTGCCAGTAGTTCCGACAGGGGGACGTTGAACACCGGGGAGCTGTTTTTT	TRBV19	TRBD1	TRBJ2-2	-
CATSEGDRGNEQFF	TGTGCCACCAGTGAGGGGGACAGGGGCAATGAGCAGTTCTTC	TRBV24-1	TRBD1	TRBJ2-1	-
CASSQERLAGGAGELFF	TGCGCCAGCAGCCAGGAACGACTAGCGGGGGGAGCCGGGGAGCTGTTTTTT	TRBV4-1	TRBD2	TRBJ2-2	-
CASSQGRGYNSPLHF	TGTGCCAGCAGCCAGGGGCGTGGCTATAATTCACCCCTCCACTTT	TRBV3-1/TRBV3-2	-	TRBJ1-6	-
CASRGQGTYEQYF	TGTGCCAGCAGGGGACAGGGAACCTACGAGCAGTACTTC	TRBV12-3/TRBV12-4	TRBD1	TRBJ2-7	-
CASSLGAGEAKNTEAFF	TGTGCCAGCAGCTTAGGGGCCGGGGAAGCTAAAAACACTGAAGCTTTCTTT	TRBV7-9	-	TRBJ1-1	-
CASSLAVQGRWTNTEAFF	TGTGCCAGCAGCTTAGCGGTGCAGGGGAGATGGACGAACACTGAAGCTTTCTTT	TRBV7-8	-	TRBJ1-1	-
CAWSPGIQNTEAFF	TGTGCCTGGAGTCCAGGCATCCAGAACACTGAAGCTTTCTTT	TRBV30	-	TRBJ1-1	-
CSVVRTSGNEQFF	TGCAGCGTTGTAAGAACTAGCGGCAATGAGCAGTTCTTC	TRBV29-1	TRBD2	TRBJ2-1	-
CASSSGPYGTGGWTDTQYF	TGTGCCAGCAGCTCCGGACCTTACGGGACAGGGGGCTGGACAGATACGCAGTATTTT	TRBV7-3	TRBD1	TRBJ2-3	-
CASSQDRYEAFF	TGCGCCAGCAGCCAAGACAGGTATGAAGCTTTCTTT	TRBV4-1	-	TRBJ1-1	-
CASSFDPGQGLRNEQFF	TGTGCCAGCAGTTTTGATCCGGGACAGGGTTTAAGGAATGAGCAGTTCTTC	TRBV28	TRBD1	TRBJ2-1	-
CASSTGLAGMNEQFF	TGTGCCAGCAGCACGGGACTAGCGGGAATGAATGAGCAGTTCTTC	TRBV7-3	TRBD2	TRBJ2-1	-
CASSLSSETQYF	TGTGCCAGCAGCTTGTCCAGTGAGACCCAGTACTTC	TRBV5-4	-	TRBJ2-5	-
CASSEQGLGADTQYF	TGTGCCAGCAGTGAGCAGGGGCTAGGAGCAGATACGCAGTATTTT	TRBV6-1	-	TRBJ2-3	-
CASSSRAGPSYNEQFF	TGTGCCAGTAGTAGTAGGGCGGGACCCTCCTACAATGAGCAGTTCTTC	TRBV19	-	TRBJ2-1	once
CASSDGLATDTQYF	TGTGCCAGCAGTGACGGACTAGCCACAGATACGCAGTATTTT	TRBV6-4	TRBD2	TRBJ2-3	few
CAWTTGGYNQPQHF	TGTGCCTGGACGACAGGGGGTTATAATCAGCCCCAGCATTTT	TRBV30	TRBD1	TRBJ1-5	-
CASSLRAGGRRTGELFF	TGTGCCAGCAGCTTGAGGGCGGGAGGGCGTCGCACCGGGGAGCTGTTTTTT	TRBV7-2	TRBD2	TRBJ2-2	-
CASSQAAGNAGLAGVEQYF	TGCGCCAGCAGCCAAGCCGCGGGAAACGCGGGACTAGCGGGAGTCGAGCAGTACTTC	TRBV4-1	TRBD2	TRBJ2-7	-
CASSYSGFMAGEKLFF	TGTGCCAGCAGTTACTCGGGGTTCATGGCGGGTGAAAAACTGTTTTTT	TRBV6-5	-	TRBJ1-4	-
CASSVQGANYGYTF	TGTGCCAGCAGCGTTCAGGGCGCTAACTATGGCTACACCTTC	TRBV9	-	TRBJ1-2	few